This TCR beta chain was sequenced in a study of blood T cell repertoires in COVID-19. Study-level information: Acute and convalescent COVID-19 samples came from the United States, Italy and Spain. T cells, B-cell-depleted T cells, or PBMCs supplied cDNA or gDNA.

Seattle cases were enrolled at active infection and followed longitudinally. CDR3 size: 13 residues. CDR1 and CDR2 from the germline V gene are SGHDT and YYEEEE. Deletions cut 1 base from V and 5 bases from J, with 9 bases between. Original processing methods: Amplified reference gene primers provided the basis for estimating nucleated cell counts. Profiling relied on immunoSEQ multiplex PCR, and the TCRdb table lists in-frame clones only, not all of them. V and J calls and clone size follow that table, whereas D and trimming were derived from the DNA. The sample records approximately 350,000 clones, roughly 90% being singletons.

The sample consisted of peripheral blood. The chain employs TRBV5-6 and TRBJ1-1, with TRBD1 as a possible D gene (5 bases). The sequence derives from a woman in her sixties or seventies with COVID-19, enrolled during active disease. CDR3 loop: CASSLRGRTEAFF. DNA for the CDR3: TGTGCCAGCAGCTTGAGGGGCAGGACTGAAGCTTTCTTT. Drawing the rest from reference TRBV5-6 and TRBJ1-1, the complete variable domain is DAGVTQSPTHLIKTRGQQVTLRCSPKSGHDTVSWYQQALGQGPQFIFQYYEEEERQRGNFPDRFSGHQFPNYSSELNVNALLLGDSALYLCASSLRGRTEAFFGQGTRLTVV.